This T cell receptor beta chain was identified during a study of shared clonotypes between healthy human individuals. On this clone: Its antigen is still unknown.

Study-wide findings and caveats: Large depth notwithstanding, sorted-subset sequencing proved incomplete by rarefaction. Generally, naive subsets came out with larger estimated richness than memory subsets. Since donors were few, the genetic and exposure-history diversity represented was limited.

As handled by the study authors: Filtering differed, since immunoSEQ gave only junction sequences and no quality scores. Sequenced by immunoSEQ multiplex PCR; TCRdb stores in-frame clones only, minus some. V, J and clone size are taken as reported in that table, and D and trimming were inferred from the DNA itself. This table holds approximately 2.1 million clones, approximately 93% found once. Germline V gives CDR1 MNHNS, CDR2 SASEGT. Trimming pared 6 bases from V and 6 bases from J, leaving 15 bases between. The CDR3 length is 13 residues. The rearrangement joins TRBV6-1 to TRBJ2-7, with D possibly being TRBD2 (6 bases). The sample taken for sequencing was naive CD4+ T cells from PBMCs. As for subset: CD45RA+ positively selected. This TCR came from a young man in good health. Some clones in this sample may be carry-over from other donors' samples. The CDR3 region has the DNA TGTGCCAGCAGGGGGCGGGACGTATCCGAGCAGTACTTC. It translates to CASRGRDVSEQYF.